Each of the 22 T cell receptor beta chains below was sequenced from the same sample in a study of T cells in Graves' hyperthyroidism and ophthalmopathy. TCR beta CDR3 regions were amplified from RNA transcripts. A first-round RT-PCR of the TCR CDR3 used the HTBI primer set. TCRdb reanalysed the multiplex PCR reads using MiXCR and keeps one entry per CDR3 protein. The sample carries hundreds of thousands of distinct CDR3 sequences, 15% to 20% recorded once. Sequenced sample: blood. These receptor sequences come from a woman aged 18-29 years with Graves' hyperthyroidism.

The rearrangement links TRBV7-9 to TRBJ2-3, with a possible D match to TRBD2 (5 bases). The CDR3 covers 10 residues. CDR1 is SEHNR, CDR2 FQNEAQ, per germline (reference sequence). The CDR3 sequence is CATGTDTQYF. The CDR3 region has the DNA TGTGCTACGGGAACAGATACGCAGTATTTT.

V is TRBV5-5 and J is TRBJ1-2; 8 bases are shared with TRBD1. Trimming took 6 bases from V and 2 from J; bases not matched to a gene: 9. CDR3 size: 15 residues. CDR1 SGHKS and CDR2 YYEKEE come from the germline V gene (reference sequence). The CDR3 sequence is CASKQDRAMNYGYTF. Written as DNA, the CDR3 is TGTGCCAGCAAACAGGACAGGGCAATGAACTATGGCTACACCTTC.

This clonotype was picked up many times. This chain connects TRBV12-3 or TRBV12-4 to TRBJ2-7, with D hard to call. The CDR3 covers 14 residues. The V end lost 6 bases, the J end lost 3 bases, and 15 bases lay between the germline ends. This chain's CDR3 is CASSREAVNYEQYF. CDR3 DNA sequence: TGTGCCAGCAGCCGAGAGGCAGTAAACTACGAGCAGTACTTC.

This clonotype came up a few times. The chain uses TRBV6-5 and TRBJ1-6, with D possibly TRBD1 on 5 matching bases. Trimming removed 2 bases at V and 7 bases at J, with 6 bases between. Germline assignment: CDR1 MNHEY and CDR2 SVGAGI. The CDR3 is 13 amino acids. The CDR3 coding sequence is TGTGCCAGCAGTTACGGGGACAATTCACCCCTCCACTTT. Translated, it gives CASSYGDNSPLHF.

This clonotype was seen only a few times. A much larger clone differs from this one at a single base, so this may be a read error. J is TRBJ2-2 and V is TRBV27; D may be TRBD2 (5 bases). Germline CDR1 reads MNHEY; CDR2 reads SMNVEV (reference sequence). V lost 3 bases and J lost 7, with 6 bases in between. This CDR3 is built from 12 residues. CDR3 protein: CASSFGNGELFF. CDR3 nucleotide sequence: TGTGCCAGCAGTTTCGGGAACGGGGAGCTGTTTTTT.

This chain connects TRBV12-3 or TRBV12-4 to TRBJ2-2; no reliable D call. Trimming pared 0 bases from V and 3 bases from J, leaving 11 bases between. This CDR3 is built from 16 residues. DNA of the CDR3: TGTGCCAGCAGTTTAGCCCAGCCCTTGGACACCGGGGAGCTGTTTTTT. Translating gives CASSLAQPLDTGELFF.

The rearrangement links TRBV4-3 to TRBJ1-6, with a possible D match to TRBD1 (6 bases). This CDR3 is 17 amino acids long. Germline loops: CDR1 LGHNA, CDR2 YSLEER. Trimming took 0 bases from V and 1 from J, leaving 10 bases between them. The chain's CDR3 is CASSQDRGPSYNSPLHF. In DNA, the CDR3 is TGCGCCAGCAGCCAAGACAGGGGTCCTTCCTATAATTCACCCCTCCACTTT.

This clonotype has at least ten counts. The chain uses TRBV20-1 and TRBJ2-4, with D uncertain. Trimming left V 0 bases short and J 5 bases short, with 14 bases between. This CDR3 contains 15 residues. The germline V gene has CDR1 DFQATT and CDR2 SNEGSKA (reference sequence). The CDR3 sequence is CSARDGRSTQNIQYF. CDR3 coding DNA: TGCAGTGCTAGAGATGGGCGGAGTACCCAAAACATTCAGTACTTC.

The sample holds many counts of this clonotype. This chain connects TRBV29-1 to TRBJ2-3; 9 bases are shared with TRBD1. V lost 4 bases and J lost 3; bases outside the gene matches: 5. The germline CDR1 and CDR2 sequences are SQVTM and ANQGSEA. CDR3 length: 14 amino acids. As DNA, the CDR3 is TGCAGCGTTGTAGTACAGGGGGCGACAGATACGCAGTATTTT. This gives the protein CSVVVQGATDTQYF.

The chain combines TRBV9 with TRBJ2-5; TRBD2 matches at 8 bases. Germline-derived CDR1 and CDR2 are SGDLS and YYNGEE. This CDR3 has 15 amino acids. The trim removed 4 bases at V and 5 bases at J, leaving 10 bases unmatched. The CDR3 sequence: CASSPRGGGRETQYF. The CDR3 coding sequence is TGTGCCAGCAGCCCCCGTGGGGGCGGGAGGGAGACCCAGTACTTC.

Many counts were recorded for this clonotype. The chain joins TRBV20-1 to TRBJ2-7; TRBD1 or TRBD2 may be the D gene (5 bases each). This CDR3 spans 14 amino acids. Germline values: CDR1 DFQATT, CDR2 SNEGSKA (reference sequence). The V end was cut by 5 bases, the J end by 1 base, with 15 bases between. CDR3 amino acids: CSADDLGESYEQYF. The CDR3 DNA follows: TGCAGTGCTGATGACCTGGGGGAATCCTACGAGCAGTACTTC.

The chain links TRBV5-1 to TRBJ1-4, with a weak D call TRBD1 (5 bases). Germline V gene lookup returns CDR1 SGHRS and CDR2 YFSETQ. Deletions cut 0 bases from V and 4 bases from J, with 13 bases between. The CDR3 sequence is 16 residues long. CDR3 DNA sequence: TGCGCCAGCAGCTTGGTGGGGCCTGCTCTTAATGAAAAACTGTTTTTT. It yields the protein CASSLVGPALNEKLFF.

This clonotype was seen ten or more times. The chain is built from TRBV6-1 and TRBJ2-1; D possibly corresponds to TRBD2 (6 bases). Germline loops: CDR1 MNHNS, CDR2 SASEGT. The CDR3 contains 14 residues. Trimming stripped 9 bases from V and 0 bases from J, with 12 bases between. For the CDR3, the DNA is TGTGCCAGTGAGGACGGGAGCTCCTACAATGAGCAGTTCTTC. Encoded protein: CASEDGSSYNEQFF.

This clonotype was seen a handful of times. The chain has TRBV19 and TRBJ2-2, with D tentatively TRBD1 (6 bases). The CDR3 contains 14 residues. Germline lookup yields CDR1 LNHDA and CDR2 SQIVND (reference sequence). V was pared by 6 bases and J by 6 bases, with 14 bases between. The CDR3 region is CASRTTGSAGELFF. Written as DNA, the CDR3 is TGTGCCAGTAGAACCACAGGGTCCGCCGGGGAGCTGTTTTTT. Using reference TRBV19 and TRBJ2-2 for the parts outside the CDR3, the full variable domain is DGGITQSPKYLFRKEGQNVTLSCEQNLNHDAMYWYRQDPGQGLRLIYYSQIVNDFQKGDIAEGYSVSREKKESFPLTVTSAQKNPTAFYLCASRTTGSAGELFFGEGSRLTVL.

The rearrangement joins TRBV6-4 to TRBJ2-1; 10 bases are a match to TRBD2. V lost 5 bases to trimming and J lost 5 bases; unmatched junction nucleotides: 6. CDR1 is MRHNA and CDR2 is SNTAGT in the germline V gene. The CDR3 contains 15 residues. In nucleotides, the CDR3 is TGTGCCAGCAGTAGAGCGGGAGGGGGGGACAATGAGCAGTTCTTC. Its translation: CASSRAGGGDNEQFF.

The sample holds a few counts of this clonotype. This chain joins TRBV20-1 and TRBJ2-1, with TRBD2 matching over 12 bases. The germline V gene encodes CDR1 DFQATT and CDR2 SNEGSKA (reference sequence). J lost 7 bases, V lost 6 bases, and 13 bases had no gene match. CDR3 length: 16 residues. CDR3 DNA sequence: TGCAGTGCGAGTACCCCTAGCGGGAGGGCGAGGAATGAGCAGTTCTTC. Its protein is CSASTPSGRARNEQFF.

This clonotype occurred a few times. This chain uses TRBV10-3 with TRBJ2-1; D unclear. The CDR3 length is 15 residues. Trimming shortened V by 5 bases and J by 0 bases, and 11 bases separated the two germline ends. Germline V gene data show CDR1 as ENHRY and CDR2 as SYGVKD. The CDR3 bases are TGTGCCATCAGTCCAGACGGCTACTCCTACAATGAGCAGTTCTTC. It encodes CAISPDGYSYNEQFF.

CDR3: CASSSGRAENNEQYF. DNA of the CDR3: TGTGCCAGTAGTAGCGGGAGGGCCGAAAACAATGAGCAGTACTTC. The rearrangement joins TRBV19 to TRBJ2-1; 9 bases agree with TRBD2. The DNA end is more similar to TRBJ2-7, so the J call may be wrong. Looked up from germline, CDR1 is LNHDA and CDR2 is SQIVND (reference sequence). The CDR3 covers 15 residues.

This clonotype turned up a few times. The chain joins TRBV12-3 or TRBV12-4 to TRBJ1-6; no definite D call. This CDR3 has 14 amino acids. Trimming left V 2 bases short and J 5 bases short, with 7 bases between. CDR3 nucleotide sequence: TGTGCCAGCAGTTTAAGCCGAAATAATTCACCCCTCCACTTT. The encoded protein is CASSLSRNNSPLHF.

There are many counts of this clonotype. The rearrangement joins TRBV10-3 to TRBJ1-1; perhaps TRBD1 as D (5 bases). The V gene lost 1 base and the J gene lost 5 bases, with 8 bases spanning the gap. Germline V gene data show CDR1 as ENHRY and CDR2 as SYGVKD. This CDR3 has 13 residues. The CDR3 is CAISELGTTEAFF. The CDR3 nucleotides are TGTGCCATCAGTGAGTTGGGGACGACTGAAGCTTTCTTT.

The genes are TRBV20-1 and TRBJ1-2; TRBD1 aligns across 8 bases. The CDR3 is 15 residues long. J was trimmed by 3 bases and V by 5 bases; bases with no gene match: 11. The V gene's germline CDR1 is DFQATT and CDR2 SNEGSKA (reference sequence). In DNA, the CDR3 is TGCAGTGCTGCAAATCAGGGACAGGTTCACTATGGCTACACCTTC. Residues: CSAANQGQVHYGYTF.

This chain uses TRBV18 with TRBJ1-2; 8 bases are shared with TRBD1. The germline V gene encodes CDR1 KGHSH and CDR2 LQKENI. Trimming at V came to 6 bases and at J to 0 bases, leaving 9 bases not matched to a gene. This CDR3 contains 16 residues. The CDR3 loop is CASSLGQGRTNYGYTF. CDR3 nucleotides: TGTGCCAGCTCTCTTGGACAGGGTAGAACTAACTATGGCTACACCTTC.